The entry that follows covers one T cell receptor beta chain sequence. The data are from a study of T cell responses to AZD1222 COVID-19 vaccine. The repertoire was sequenced with immunoSEQ multiplex PCR; TCRdb's copy has only in-frame clones and lacks some. The profile shows fewer than 200,000 clones, about 92% of them singletons. The V end was cut by 7 bases, the J end by 5 bases, with 17 bases between. The CDR3 has 14 amino acids. Germline-derived CDR1 and CDR2 are LNHDA and SQIVND (reference sequence). Sample: peripheral blood, taken on day 0 of AZD1222 vaccination. This clonotype was obtained from an adult in good health. The chain combines TRBV19 with TRBJ1-2; D is possibly TRBD1 (5 bases). The CDR3 coding sequence is TGTGCCAGTAATCTTCCGGGACGGACTTATGGCTACACCTTC. It encodes CASNLPGRTYGYTF.